This TCR beta chain was sequenced for a study of HIV-infected patients and healthy controls. The study's findings and limits: Compared with healthy controls, HIV-infected patients showed less CDR3 sharing between individuals.

Within the sample, this clonotype is medium-sized. The antigen remains unidentified. The repertoire came from unfractionated whole blood and reflected all unsorted peripheral T cells. 500 ng RNA was reverse transcribed with alpha and beta constant-region primers. Each of the alpha and beta chains got its own library through chain-specific third strand synthesis with indices. TCRdb reprocessed the 5' RACE reads with MiXCR, giving one entry per CDR3 protein. The table lists over 7,500 distinct CDR3 sequences, 5% to 6.5% of them singletons. The sequencing used blood, collected before antiretroviral therapy. The source is an adult with HIV infection.

The CDR3 here is CASSQDVGRISTDTQYF. The CDR3, as DNA: TGCGCCAGCAGCCAAGATGTCGGGCGGATTAGCACAGATACGCAGTATTTT. V and J are TRBV4-3 and TRBJ2-3; D not certain. This CDR3 is 17 amino acids long. CDR1 is LGHNA and CDR2 is YSLEER in the germline V gene. The V and J ends lost 0 bases and 0 bases respectively, with 13 bases between them.